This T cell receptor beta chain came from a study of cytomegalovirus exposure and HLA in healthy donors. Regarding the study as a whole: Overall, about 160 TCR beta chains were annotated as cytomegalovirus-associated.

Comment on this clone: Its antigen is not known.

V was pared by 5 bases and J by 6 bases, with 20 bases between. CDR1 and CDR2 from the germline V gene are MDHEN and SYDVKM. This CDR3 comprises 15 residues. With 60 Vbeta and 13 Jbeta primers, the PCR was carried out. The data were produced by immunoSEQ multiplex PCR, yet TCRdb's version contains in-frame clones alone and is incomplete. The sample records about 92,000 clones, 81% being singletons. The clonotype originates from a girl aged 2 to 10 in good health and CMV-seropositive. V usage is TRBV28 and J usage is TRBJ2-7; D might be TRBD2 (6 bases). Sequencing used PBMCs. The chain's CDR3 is CASSGGVGPLSEQYF. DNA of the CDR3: TGTGCCAGCAGTGGAGGGGTGGGTCCCCTTAGCGAGCAGTACTTC.